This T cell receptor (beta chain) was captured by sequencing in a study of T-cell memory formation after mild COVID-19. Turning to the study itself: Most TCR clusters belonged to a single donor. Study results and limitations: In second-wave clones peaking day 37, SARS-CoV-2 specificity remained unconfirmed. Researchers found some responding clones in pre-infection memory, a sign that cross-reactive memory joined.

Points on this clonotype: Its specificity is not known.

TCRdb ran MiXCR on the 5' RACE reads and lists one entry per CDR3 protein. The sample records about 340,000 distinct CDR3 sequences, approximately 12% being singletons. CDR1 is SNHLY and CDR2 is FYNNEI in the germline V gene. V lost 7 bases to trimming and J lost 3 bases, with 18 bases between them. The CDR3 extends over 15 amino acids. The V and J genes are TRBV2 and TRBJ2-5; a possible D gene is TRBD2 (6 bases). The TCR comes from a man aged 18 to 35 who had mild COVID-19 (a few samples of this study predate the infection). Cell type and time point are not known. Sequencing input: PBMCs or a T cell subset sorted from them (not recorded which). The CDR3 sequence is CASIHPRDLEETQYF. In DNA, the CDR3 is TGTGCCAGCATTCACCCGAGGGACTTGGAAGAGACCCAGTACTTC.